These 20 T cell receptor beta chains share one sample of origin, sequenced in a study of blood T cell repertoires in COVID-19. The data were produced by immunoSEQ multiplex PCR, yet TCRdb's version contains in-frame clones alone and is incomplete. The table shows 95,000 to 150,000 clones, with over 75% occurring only once. The specimen was peripheral blood. Source of these receptors: a man between 60 and 75 years old with active or convalescent COVID-19.

The rearrangement joins TRBV20-1 to TRBJ2-7, with D possibly TRBD2 on 6 matching bases. Germline CDR1 DFQATT, CDR2 SNEGSKA (reference sequence). The ends were cut back, 3 bases at V and 3 bases at J, with 15 bases in the middle. This CDR3 comprises 14 residues. CDR3 sequence (DNA): TGCAGTGCTAGTAGGCCTAGCGCGGACTACGAGCAGTACTTC. Translation: CSASRPSADYEQYF.

This chain joins TRBV18 and TRBJ1-1; a possible D gene is TRBD1 (5 bases). CDR3 size: 13 residues. V was trimmed by 5 bases and J by 1 base, leaving 8 bases between them. The germline CDR1 and CDR2 sequences are KGHSH and LQKENI. CDR3: CASSDGQNTEAFF. The CDR3 DNA reads as TGTGCCAGCTCAGACGGACAGAACACTGAAGCTTTCTTT.

In its sample, this clone was seen a few times. The chain joins TRBV28 to TRBJ2-1; 8 bases match TRBD2. The CDR3 is made up of 13 amino acids. The germline CDR1 and CDR2 sequences are MDHEN and SYDVKM. The trim removed 8 bases at V and 6 bases at J, leaving 6 bases unmatched. CDR3 residues: CASCAGGPNEQFF. The DNA of the CDR3 is TGTGCCAGCTGCGCGGGAGGTCCCAATGAGCAGTTCTTC. Drawing the rest from reference TRBV28 and TRBJ2-1, the complete variable domain is DVKVTQSSRYLVKRTGEKVFLECVQDMDHENMFWYRQDPGLGLRLIYFSYDVKMKEKGDIPEGYSVSREKKERFSLILESASTNQTSMYLCASCAGGPNEQFFGPGTRLTVL.

In nucleotides, the CDR3 is TGTGCCAGCAGCTTAAGTGGCGGGAGGACCTACGAGCAGTACTTC. This translates into CASSLSGGRTYEQYF. V gene TRBV7-3 combines with J gene TRBJ2-7, with 8 bases matching TRBD2. The ends lost 1 base at V and 2 bases at J; junction bases unmatched: 4. Germline assignment: CDR1 SGHTA and CDR2 FQGTGA. This CDR3 spans 15 amino acids.

The rearrangement links TRBV7-9 to TRBJ2-3; 7 bases line up with TRBD1. With 8 bases clipped from V and 7 bases from J, the junction kept 12 bases outside the gene matches. The germline gives CDR1 SEHNR, CDR2 FQNEAQ (reference sequence). The CDR3 consists of 14 residues. In DNA form, the CDR3 reads TGTGCCAGCGTTCTGTCGGGACAGTCAAATACGCAGTATTTT. As protein: CASVLSGQSNTQYF.

The chain is built from TRBV5-1 and TRBJ2-3; 7 bases match TRBD2. Germline V CDR1 and CDR2: SGHRS, YFSETQ. This CDR3 region has 15 residues. V lost 4 bases, J lost 1 base, and 6 bases stayed unmatched. The CDR3 DNA reads as TGCGCCAGCAGCCCGGGACTATCCGGCACAGATACGCAGTATTTT. Residues: CASSPGLSGTDTQYF.

The rearrangement links TRBV27 to TRBJ1-2; D ambiguous. Trimming took off 3 bases at V and 0 bases at J, with 8 bases between the two ends. The germline CDR1 and CDR2 sequences are MNHEY and SMNVEV (reference sequence). There are 14 residues in the CDR3. The CDR3 sequence: CASSFAGTNYGYTF. For the CDR3, the DNA is TGTGCCAGCAGTTTTGCAGGAACTAACTATGGCTACACCTTC.

V usage is TRBV7-9 and J usage is TRBJ2-1; a possible D gene is TRBD2 (5 bases). V lost 1 base and J lost 2, with 9 bases in between. Germline assignment: CDR1 SEHNR and CDR2 FQNEAQ (reference sequence). The CDR3 length is 15 residues. For the CDR3, the DNA is TGTGCCAGCAGCTTAGGGGAGTACGCCTACAATGAGCAGTTCTTC. Residues: CASSLGEYAYNEQFF. The entire variable domain, with the rest obtained from reference TRBV7-9 and TRBJ2-1, is as follows: DTGVSQNPRHKITKRGQNVTFRCDPISEHNRLYWYRQTLGQGPEFLTYFQNEAQLEKSRLLSDRFSAERPKGSFSTLEIQRTEQGDSAMYLCASSLGEYAYNEQFFGPGTRLTVL.

Regarding this clone: The junction does not match germline at one end; this may be a read error. The chain couples TRBV11-2 to TRBJ2-7; D possibly corresponds to TRBD2 (6 bases). This CDR3 has 12 residues. Germline V gives CDR1 SGHAT, CDR2 FQNNGV. The CDR3 is CASSLPGESADF. The CDR3 nucleotides read TGTGCCAGCAGCCTGCCGGGGGAGTCTGCGGACTTC. Supplemented by reference TRBV11-2 and TRBJ2-7, the full variable domain reads EAGVAQSPRYKIIEKRQSVAFWCNPISGHATLYWYQQILGQGPKLLIQFQNNGVVDDSQLPKDRFSAERLKGVDSTLKIQPAKLEDSAVYLCASSLPGESADFGPGTRLTVT.

The chain recombines TRBV5-4 with TRBJ2-1, with TRBD2 identical over 10 bases. V shed 3 bases, J shed 8 bases, and the junction held 8 bases outside the gene matches. Germline-derived CDR1 and CDR2 are SGHNT and YYREEE (reference sequence). The CDR3 totals 15 residues. The DNA of the CDR3 is TGTGCCAGCAGCTCCCCTAGCGGGAGAGGGTATGAGCAGTTCTTC. Translating gives CASSSPSGRGYEQFF.

This rearrangement joins TRBV5-1 to TRBJ1-2; perhaps TRBD1 as D (6 bases). From germline, CDR1 is SGHRS and CDR2 YFSETQ. Trimming cost V 3 bases and J 0 bases, with 9 bases left between them. This CDR3 comprises 14 residues. This CDR3 reads CASSSRTANYGYTF. CDR3 in DNA: TGCGCCAGCAGCTCAAGGACAGCTAACTATGGCTACACCTTC.

This clone has only a few counts. This chain uses TRBV6-2 or TRBV6-3 with TRBJ2-2; 9 bases map to TRBD2. The CDR3 totals 16 residues. Germline trimming cut 6 bases from V and 5 bases from J; bases unmatched to any gene: 10. Germline V gives CDR1 MNHEY, CDR2 SVGEGT. The CDR3 bases are TGTGCCAGCAGCCGAACCCCGGGACTAGCAACCGGGGAGCTGTTTTTT. Its translation is CASSRTPGLATGELFF.

The chain recombines TRBV12-3 or TRBV12-4 with TRBJ1-1; 8 bases are a match to TRBD1. This CDR3 region has 13 residues. Trimming removed 6 bases from V and 8 bases from J; junction bases left unmatched: 8. The CDR3 DNA reads TGTGCCAGCAGCCCCGGACAGGGTGAAGAAGCTTTCTTT. It encodes CASSPGQGEEAFF.

The chain recombines TRBV7-3 with TRBJ2-5; D might be TRBD2 (6 bases). The CDR3 spans 13 residues. The V end lost 6 bases, the J end lost 5 bases, and 13 bases lay between the germline ends. Per the germline V gene, CDR1 is SGHTA and CDR2 is FQGTGA. The CDR3 sequence: CASSPGSGETQYF. CDR3 DNA sequence: TGTGCCAGCAGTCCCGGGAGCGGGGAGACCCAGTACTTC.

This clone was detected only a few times. This chain connects TRBV25-1 to TRBJ2-1; a weak D match, TRBD1 (7 bases). Germline V gene lookup returns CDR1 MGHDK and CDR2 SYGVNS. This CDR3 is built from 14 residues. Trimming pared 8 bases from V and 5 bases from J, leaving 16 bases between. The CDR3 region is CASVRQGGDNEQFF. The CDR3 coding sequence is TGTGCCAGCGTTAGGCAGGGGGGAGACAATGAGCAGTTCTTC.

The gene calls are TRBV6-6 and TRBJ2-1; 8 bases match TRBD1. The CDR3 contains 12 residues. Germline values: CDR1 MNHNY, CDR2 SVGAGI (reference sequence). J lost 15 bases, V lost 5 bases, and 9 bases had no gene match. The DNA of the CDR3 is TGTGCCAGCAGTCCGCCCGGGACAGGCCCGTTCTTC. Amino acids: CASSPPGTGPFF.

The chain carries TRBV19 and TRBJ2-3; maybe TRBD1 (5 bases). The CDR3 consists of 17 residues. V was clipped by 2 bases and J by 4 bases, with 19 bases between them. The germline gives CDR1 LNHDA, CDR2 SQIVND (reference sequence). The CDR3 nucleotides read TGTGCCAGTAGTATACCCCTCTCAGGGAATTGGGCAGATACGCAGTATTTT. This translates into CASSIPLSGNWADTQYF. The full variable domain, in which reference TRBV19 and TRBJ2-3 provide the parts outside the CDR3, is DGGITQSPKYLFRKEGQNVTLSCEQNLNHDAMYWYRQDPGQGLRLIYYSQIVNDFQKGDIAEGYSVSREKKESFPLTVTSAQKNPTAFYLCASSIPLSGNWADTQYFGPGTRLTVL.

This chain uses TRBV9 with TRBJ2-2, with 7 bases aligning to TRBD1. The germline gives CDR1 SGDLS, CDR2 YYNGEE. The CDR3 loop spans 16 amino acids. V trimming: 3 bases; J trimming: 0 bases; junction bases outside the gene matches: 5. CDR3 bases: TGTGCCAGCAGCGCCGACAGGGAGACGAACACCGGGGAGCTGTTTTTT. This translates into CASSADRETNTGELFF.

This clone was counted only a few times. This chain uses TRBV4-2 with TRBJ1-4; no clear D gene. The CDR3 runs to 17 residues. V shed 0 bases and J shed 6 bases, with 17 bases lying between them. Germline CDR1 LGHNA, CDR2 YNFKEQ. The CDR3 DNA is TGTGCCAGCAGCCAAGATATCGGCAGATCGGCGGATGAAAAACTGTTTTTT. This sequence encodes CASSQDIGRSADEKLFF.

This chain joins TRBV28 and TRBJ2-1; the match to TRBD2 covers 9 bases. The CDR3 totals 17 residues. V lost 5 bases, J lost 3 bases, and 11 bases stayed unmatched. Germline CDR1 and CDR2: MDHEN and SYDVKM. The CDR3, as DNA: TGTGCCAGCAGTCGACGGGCTAGCGGGACCTTCTACAATGAGCAGTTCTTC. This codes for CASSRRASGTFYNEQFF.